Shown below are 29 T cell receptor beta chains from a single sample sequenced in a study of shared clonotypes between healthy human individuals. Using immunoSEQ multiplex PCR, the repertoire was profiled, and TCRdb retains in-frame clones only, with some absent. This table has approximately 2.1 million clones, 80% to 95% appearing once. Sequencing used naive CD4+ T cells from PBMCs. Subset: CD45RA+ positively selected. These receptors were taken from a man between 18 and 35 years old in good health. Some clones in this sample may be carry-over from other donors' samples.

This rearrangement joins TRBV11-2 to TRBJ1-2; 8 bases align to TRBD1. The trim removed 5 bases at V and 7 bases at J, leaving 12 bases unmatched. CDR3 size: 15 residues. Germline V gives CDR1 SGHAT, CDR2 FQNNGV. The CDR3 region has the DNA TGTGCCAGCAGCGGGCGGACAGGGTATGAGAGTGGCTACACCTTC. The encoded protein is CASSGRTGYESGYTF.

This sequence joins TRBV10-3 and TRBJ2-7; 9 bases fit TRBD1. The length of the CDR3 is 15 residues. Per the germline V gene, CDR1 is ENHRY and CDR2 is SYGVKD. CDR3 coding DNA: TGTGCGGCAAGCTCCGGGACAGGGACAAAGCACGAGCAGTACTTC. This gives the protein CAASSGTGTKHEQYF.

CDR3 sequence: CASSLGALSEAFF. The CDR3 coding sequence is TGTGCCAGCAGCTTGGGGGCCCTCTCCGAAGCTTTCTTT. This chain uses TRBV5-5 with TRBJ1-1; D is undetermined. Germline CDR1 reads SGHKS; CDR2 reads YYEKEE (reference sequence). Trimming shortened V by 0 bases and J by 8 bases, and 11 bases separated the two germline ends. This CDR3 has 13 residues. Complete variable domain (other parts from reference TRBV5-5 and TRBJ1-1): DAGVTQSPTHLIKTRGQQVTLRCSPISGHKSVSWYQQVLGQGPQFIFQYYEKEERGRGNFPDRFSARQFPNYSSELNVNALLLGDSALYLCASSLGALSEAFFGQGTRLTVV.

This chain joins TRBV11-2 and TRBJ2-7, with D hard to call. The CDR3 extends over 13 amino acids. V was trimmed by 3 bases and J by 3 bases, leaving 9 bases between them. Looked up from germline, CDR1 is SGHAT and CDR2 is FQNNGV. The CDR3 coding sequence is TGTGCCAGCAGCTTGACCCGGCGCTACGAGCAGTACTTC. It encodes CASSLTRRYEQYF.

V gene TRBV11-3 combines with J gene TRBJ2-1; the match to TRBD2 covers 8 bases. CDR1 and CDR2 (germline): SGHNT, YENEEA. This CDR3 region has 16 residues. The trim removed 0 bases at V and 4 bases at J, leaving 5 bases unmatched. CDR3 loop: CASSLDAGGGYNEQFF. CDR3 in DNA: TGTGCCAGCAGCTTAGATGCGGGAGGAGGGTACAATGAGCAGTTCTTC.

This chain connects TRBV9 to TRBJ2-2; D gene uncertain. The CDR3 covers 13 residues. Germline V gene lookup returns CDR1 SGDLS and CDR2 YYNGEE. V was pared by 3 bases and J by 2 bases, with 5 bases between. DNA for the CDR3: TGTGCCAGCAGCGAGTACAACACCGGGGAGCTGTTTTTT. Amino acid sequence: CASSEYNTGELFF.

V and J are TRBV9 and TRBJ2-1; perhaps TRBD1 as D (7 bases). Trimming left V 0 bases short and J 8 bases short, with 24 bases between. Germline V gene sequence: CDR1 SGDLS, CDR2 YYNGEE. The CDR3 is 18 amino acids. This CDR3 reads CASSVAPPAGGRFDEQFF. The CDR3 DNA reads TGTGCCAGCAGCGTAGCCCCACCCGCAGGGGGGCGATTCGATGAGCAGTTCTTC. The full variable domain, its missing parts supplied by reference TRBV9 and TRBJ2-1, is DSGVTQTPKHLITATGQRVTLRCSPRSGDLSVYWYQQSLDQGLQFLIQYYNGEERAKGNILERFSAQQFPDLHSELNLSSLELGDSALYFCASSVAPPAGGRFDEQFFGPGTRLTVL.

This chain joins TRBV18 and TRBJ1-3; TRBD1 is a possible D gene (6 bases). Germline V gives CDR1 KGHSH, CDR2 LQKENI. CDR3 length: 16 residues. The V end was cut by 5 bases, the J end by 0 bases, with 14 bases between. The CDR3 loop reads CASSISQQGSGNTIYF. The CDR3 DNA is TGTGCCAGCTCAATCTCGCAACAGGGCTCTGGAAACACCATATATTTT.

V gene TRBV2 combines with J gene TRBJ2-1; 9 bases are shared with TRBD2. CDR1 is SNHLY and CDR2 is FYNNEI in the germline V gene. Trimming removed 8 bases from V and 0 bases from J; junction bases left unmatched: 20. This CDR3 is 20 amino acids long. This chain's CDR3 is CASPLPTGREGPSSYNEQFF. DNA of the CDR3: TGTGCCAGCCCCCTCCCAACGGGGCGGGAGGGCCCCAGCTCCTACAATGAGCAGTTCTTC. Together with reference TRBV2 and TRBJ2-1, the CDR3 gives the full variable domain: EPEVTQTPSHQVTQMGQEVILRCVPISNHLYFYWYRQILGQKVEFLVSFYNNEISEKSEIFDDQFSVERPDGSNFTLKIRSTKLEDSAMYFCASPLPTGREGPSSYNEQFFGPGTRLTVL.

The V and J genes are TRBV7-2 and TRBJ1-3; no clear D gene. The CDR3 contains 15 residues. Per germline, CDR1 SGHTA and CDR2 FQGNSA. V was clipped by 1 base and J by 0 bases, with 7 bases between them. CDR3 sequence reads: CASSLDYSSGNTIYF. CDR3 coding DNA: TGTGCCAGCAGCTTAGACTATTCCTCTGGAAACACCATATATTTT.

The CDR3 region is CASSRDSARAYEQYF. The CDR3 region has the DNA TGTGCCAGCAGCCGGGACTCAGCTAGGGCCTACGAGCAGTACTTC. This chain joins TRBV5-5 and TRBJ2-7, with D possibly TRBD2 on 6 matching bases. This CDR3 comprises 15 residues. V was clipped by 4 bases and J by 2 bases, with 16 bases between them. Germline CDR1 is SGHKS and CDR2 is YYEKEE (reference sequence).

This clone was recorded only once. Other DNA sequences in the same sample also yield this CDR3. V and J are TRBV7-3 and TRBJ2-3, with a tentative D call TRBD2 (6 bases). The CDR3 extends over 13 amino acids. V was cut by 2 bases and J by 4 bases, with 7 bases left in between. CDR1 and CDR2 (germline): SGHTA, FQGTGA. The CDR3 loop is CASSLPGADTQYF. The CDR3 DNA follows: TGTGCCAGCAGCTTACCGGGGGCAGATACGCAGTATTTT.

The CDR3 region is CASSQLAGDHYNEQFF. DNA for the CDR3: TGTGCCAGCAGCCAACTAGCGGGTGACCACTACAATGAGCAGTTCTTC. This sequence joins TRBV4-2 and TRBJ2-1, with 8 bases aligning to TRBD2. The CDR3 consists of 16 residues. CDR1 is LGHNA and CDR2 is YNFKEQ in the germline V gene. Trimming cost V 2 bases and J 3 bases; bases outside gene matches: 6.

In its sample, this clone was seen once. The chain links TRBV28 to TRBJ1-2; D uncertain. Germline V lookup: CDR1 MDHEN, CDR2 SYDVKM. The CDR3 loop spans 13 amino acids. Trimming cost V 10 bases and J 7 bases, with 19 bases left between them. The CDR3 reads CAILDWESFGYTF. Here the CDR3 DNA reads TGTGCCATCCTAGACTGGGAGAGCTTTGGCTACACCTTC.

The chain combines TRBV5-1 with TRBJ2-7; no definite D call. The germline V gene encodes CDR1 SGHRS and CDR2 YFSETQ. This CDR3 is built from 14 residues. Trimming shortened V by 5 bases and J by 0 bases, and 12 bases separated the two germline ends. CDR3: CASSVYGSSYEQYF. The CDR3 coding sequence is TGCGCCAGCAGTGTGTACGGAAGCTCCTACGAGCAGTACTTC. Complete variable domain (other parts from reference TRBV5-1 and TRBJ2-7): KAGVTQTPRYLIKTRGQQVTLSCSPISGHRSVSWYQQTPGQGLQFLFEYFSETQRNKGNFPGRFSGRQFSNSRSEMNVSTLELGDSALYLCASSVYGSSYEQYFGPGTRLTVT.

The rearrangement joins TRBV5-1 to TRBJ2-2; D assignment may be TRBD1 or TRBD2 (5 bases each). CDR1 SGHRS and CDR2 YFSETQ come from the germline V gene. The CDR3 runs to 16 residues. Deletions cut 4 bases from V and 4 bases from J, with 17 bases between. The chain's CDR3 is CASSVGTIRSTGELFF. As DNA, the CDR3 is TGCGCCAGCAGCGTGGGGACGATTCGAAGCACCGGGGAGCTGTTTTTT. Supplemented by reference TRBV5-1 and TRBJ2-2, the full variable domain reads KAGVTQTPRYLIKTRGQQVTLSCSPISGHRSVSWYQQTPGQGLQFLFEYFSETQRNKGNFPGRFSGRQFSNSRSEMNVSTLELGDSALYLCASSVGTIRSTGELFFGEGSRLTVL.

The V gene is TRBV5-1, the J gene TRBJ2-5; 14 bases align to TRBD2. This CDR3 comprises 16 residues. Looked up from germline, CDR1 is SGHRS and CDR2 is YFSETQ. V lost 1 base and J lost 3; bases outside the gene matches: 2. The CDR3 DNA sequence: TGCGCCAGCAGCTTGCTGACTAGCGGGAGGGAAGAGACCCAGTACTTC. Translation: CASSLLTSGREETQYF.

The chain employs TRBV5-6 and TRBJ1-2, with D unresolved. This CDR3 spans 13 amino acids. With 1 base removed from V and 7 bases from J, the gap between germline ends came to 11 bases. The germline V gene has CDR1 SGHDT and CDR2 YYEEEE. The CDR3 nucleotides are TGTGCCAGCAGCTTGAGAGTCCGGGTTGGCTACACCTTC. Translated: CASSLRVRVGYTF.

The rearrangement links TRBV4-2 to TRBJ2-7, with D uncertain. This CDR3 region has 16 residues. Per the germline V gene, CDR1 is LGHNA and CDR2 is YNFKEQ. The V end lost 1 base, the J end lost 0 bases, and 13 bases lay between the germline ends. CDR3 sequence (DNA): TGTGCCAGCAGCCAAGTTTTGCGCTCCAGCTCCTACGAGCAGTACTTC. Amino acids: CASSQVLRSSSYEQYF.

The rearrangement joins TRBV6-5 to TRBJ2-3; 7 bases align to TRBD2. CDR3 length equals 15 residues. From germline, CDR1 is MNHEY and CDR2 SVGAGI. V shed 2 bases, J shed 1 base, and the junction held 3 bases outside the gene matches. The CDR3 is CASSYGLAGTDTQYF. The CDR3 DNA is TGTGCCAGCAGTTACGGGCTAGCGGGCACAGATACGCAGTATTTT.

The chain employs TRBV5-4 and TRBJ1-1; 7 bases map to TRBD1. V lost 4 bases to trimming and J lost 3 bases; unmatched junction nucleotides: 6. The length of the CDR3 is 14 residues. CDR1 SGHNT and CDR2 YYREEE come from the germline V gene (reference sequence). The DNA of the CDR3 is TGTGCCAGCAGCCCGTGGACAGGCGACACTGAAGCTTTCTTT. Protein sequence: CASSPWTGDTEAFF.

The chain combines TRBV29-1 with TRBJ2-5; no clear D gene. This CDR3 comprises 12 residues. CDR1 SQVTM and CDR2 ANQGSEA come from the germline V gene. With 7 bases removed from V and 4 bases from J, the gap between germline ends came to 13 bases. CDR3 nucleotide sequence: TGCAGCGCCCAAGGTGGGGTAGAGACCCAGTACTTC. The encoded protein is CSAQGGVETQYF.

V gene TRBV18 combines with J gene TRBJ2-7; the match to TRBD1 covers 9 bases. The junction had 13 bases not matched to a gene; V was cut back by 6 bases and J by 4 bases. The CDR3 contains 16 residues. Germline CDR1 is KGHSH and CDR2 is LQKENI. The CDR3 here is CASSATRDRVLYEQYF. CDR3 nucleotides: TGTGCCAGCTCCGCTACCCGGGACAGGGTTTTATACGAGCAGTACTTC.

Of note for this clone: This specimen includes other DNA sequences encoding the same CDR3. This rearrangement joins TRBV7-2 to TRBJ2-1; D is unclear. This CDR3 is built from 13 residues. V dropped 2 bases and J dropped 0 bases, with 2 bases sitting between them. The germline V gene has CDR1 SGHTA and CDR2 FQGNSA. The chain's CDR3 is CASSLSSYNEQFF. Here the CDR3 DNA reads TGTGCCAGCAGCTTATCCTCCTACAATGAGCAGTTCTTC.

The chain employs TRBV6-5 and TRBJ2-5, with D perhaps matching TRBD1 or TRBD2 (5 bases each). Trimming took 3 bases from V and 5 from J, leaving 13 bases between them. CDR3 length equals 14 residues. CDR1 is MNHEY, CDR2 SVGAGI, per germline. The CDR3 protein is CASSYGGKAETQYF. CDR3 nucleotides: TGTGCCAGCAGTTATGGGGGAAAGGCGGAGACCCAGTACTTC.

The genes are TRBV18 and TRBJ2-6, with 8 bases identical to TRBD1. V lost 4 bases and J lost 0; bases outside the gene matches: 5. Germline values: CDR1 KGHSH, CDR2 LQKENI. The CDR3 has 17 amino acids. The CDR3 loop is CASSQGTGPSGANVLTF. The CDR3 DNA is TGTGCCAGCTCACAGGGGACAGGACCCTCTGGGGCCAACGTCCTGACTTTC. Variable domain in full (rest from reference TRBV18 and TRBJ2-6): NAGVMQNPRHLVRRRGQEARLRCSPMKGHSHVYWYRQLPEEGLKFMVYLQKENIIDESGMPKERFSAEFPKEGPSILRIQQVVRGDSAAYFCASSQGTGPSGANVLTFGAGSRLTVL.

The genes are TRBV5-5 and TRBJ2-2; D may be TRBD2 (6 bases). There are 15 residues in the CDR3. CDR1 and CDR2 (germline): SGHKS, YYEKEE (reference sequence). Trimming left V 0 bases short and J 4 bases short, with 10 bases between. The CDR3 DNA is TGTGCCAGCAGCTTGGTCGCAGCGGGCACCGGGGAGCTGTTTTTT. This translates into CASSLVAAGTGELFF.

The J gene is TRBJ2-3, the V gene TRBV5-6, with D uncertain. V gave up 1 base and J gave up 4 bases, with 10 bases separating them. This CDR3 is 14 amino acids long. Germline V gene data show CDR1 as SGHDT and CDR2 as YYEEEE. The CDR3 sequence is CASSLTSEADTQYF. The DNA for the CDR3 is TGTGCCAGCAGCTTGACTTCCGAGGCAGATACGCAGTATTTT.

V usage is TRBV5-1 and J usage is TRBJ2-1, with D tentatively TRBD2 (5 bases). The ends were cut back, 7 bases at V and 5 bases at J, with 25 bases in the middle. This CDR3 comprises 17 residues. Per germline, CDR1 SGHRS and CDR2 YFSETQ. CDR3: CASGRARLGEGHNEQFF. As DNA, the CDR3 is TGCGCCAGCGGACGGGCACGGCTTGGAGAGGGTCACAATGAGCAGTTCTTC.